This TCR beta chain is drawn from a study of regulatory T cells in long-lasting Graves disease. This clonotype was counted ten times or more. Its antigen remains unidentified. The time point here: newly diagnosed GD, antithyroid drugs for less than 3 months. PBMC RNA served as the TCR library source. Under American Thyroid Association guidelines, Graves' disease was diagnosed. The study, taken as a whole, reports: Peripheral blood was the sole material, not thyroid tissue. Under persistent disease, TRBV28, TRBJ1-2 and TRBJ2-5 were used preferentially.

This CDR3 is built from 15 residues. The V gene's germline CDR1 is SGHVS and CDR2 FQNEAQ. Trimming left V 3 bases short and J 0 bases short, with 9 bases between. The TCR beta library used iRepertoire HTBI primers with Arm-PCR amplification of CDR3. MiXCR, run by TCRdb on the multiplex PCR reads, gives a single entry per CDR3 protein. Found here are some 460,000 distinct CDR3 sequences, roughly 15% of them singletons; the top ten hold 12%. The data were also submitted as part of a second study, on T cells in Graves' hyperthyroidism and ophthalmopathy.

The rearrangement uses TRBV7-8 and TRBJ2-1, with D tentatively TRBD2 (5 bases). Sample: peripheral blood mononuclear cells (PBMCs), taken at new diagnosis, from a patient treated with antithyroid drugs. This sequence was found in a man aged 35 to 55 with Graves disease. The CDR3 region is CASSFRGFSYNEQFF. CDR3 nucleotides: TGTGCCAGCAGCTTTCGCGGGTTCTCCTACAATGAGCAGTTCTTC.